The rows below give T cell receptor beta chains drawn from one sample of a study of shared clonotypes between healthy human individuals. Data came from immunoSEQ multiplex PCR; TCRdb stores just in-frame clones and leaves some out. The sample yields some 1 million clones, about 75% seen once. The sample consisted of memory CD4+ T cells sorted from blood. These TCRs come from a man aged 18 to 30 in good health. The CDR3 runs from the conserved cysteine through the conserved F or W. D genes are given only for firm matches. Clone size appears in some rows only: once, few, many, or a class for an expanded clone.

>TRBV7-3|few|TRBJ1-3|15|TRBD1
TGTGCCAGCCTGACAGGGACGTTCTCTGGAAACACCATATATTTT
CASLTGTFSGNTIYF
>TRBV5-6|NA|TRBJ1-5|14|NA
TGTGCCAGCAGCCGGGCCGCCGGCAATCAGCCCCAGCATTTT
CASSRAAGNQPQHF
>TRBV19|NA|TRBJ2-1|16|TRBD1
TGTGGAACGGGACAGGGGGCTCAAGATGCTAGCGGCAAGCAGTTCTTC
CGTGQGAQDASGKQFF
>TRBV7-2|NA|TRBJ2-7|11|NA
TGTGCCAGCAGCACCAACTACGAGCAGTACTTC
CASSTNYEQYF
>TRBV10-3|NA|TRBJ2-6|17|TRBD2
TGTGCCGCCCAGGATCCGCGGGAGGCCTCTGGGGCCAACGTCCTGACTTTC
CAAQDPREASGANVLTF
>TRBV6-1|few|TRBJ2-1|13|TRBD2
TGTGCCAGTCTAGCGGGGGGCCAGGATGAGCAGTTCTTC
CASLAGGQDEQFF
>TRBV7-9|few|TRBJ2-5|18|TRBD2
TGTGCCAGCAGCTTATTTGCGACTAGCGGGGGAATTGGAGAGACCCAGTACTTC
CASSLFATSGGIGETQYF
>TRBV9|NA|TRBJ1-6|16|TRBD1
TGTGCCAGCAGCGGATACAGGGGGGATTTTAATTCACCCCTCCACTTT
CASSGYRGDFNSPLHF
>TRBV28|NA|TRBJ2-2|15|NA
TGTGCCAGCAGTTTAAACGGCCCCGGGGCCGGGGAGCTGTTTTTT
CASSLNGPGAGELFF
>TRBV5-4|NA|TRBJ1-6|15|TRBD1
TGTGCCAGCAGCTTGACAGGGGAGGGGAGTTCACCCCTCCACTTT
CASSLTGEGSSPLHF
>TRBV2|few|TRBJ2-5|16|NA
TGTGCCAGCAGTGAGCTGCCAAACAGGGCTGAAGAGACCCAGTACTTC
CASSELPNRAEETQYF
>TRBV2|few|TRBJ2-7|15|TRBD2
TGTGCCAGCAGTGGCACCAGCGGGAGGGACTCCGAGCAGTACTTC
CASSGTSGRDSEQYF
>TRBV5-1|NA|TRBJ2-3|19|TRBD2
TGCGCCAGCAGCTTGGCCGGGCTAGCGGGACTACCTAGCACAGATACGCAGTATTTT
CASSLAGLAGLPSTDTQYF
>TRBV7-6|once|TRBJ2-3|15|TRBD2
TGTGCCAGCAGCTTAACTAGCGGGGTTACAGATACGCAGTATTTT
CASSLTSGVTDTQYF
>TRBV5-1|NA|TRBJ1-3|17|TRBD1
TGCGCCAGCAGCTTGCAACCGGGACAGAGCTCTGGAAACACCATATATTTT
CASSLQPGQSSGNTIYF
>TRBV11-2|NA|TRBJ2-3|17|TRBD2
TGTGCCAGCAGCTTAGGAGCTCGCGGGAGGGCCACAGATACGCAGTATTTT
CASSLGARGRATDTQYF
>TRBV2|NA|TRBJ1-4|14|NA
TGTGCCAGCAGTGAAAGGTGGGGGAATGAAAAACTGTTTTTT
CASSERWGNEKLFF
>TRBV10-3|NA|TRBJ1-2|19|TRBD1
TGTGCCATCAGTGAGGCACCTCCGGGACAGGGGACTTCGACGAGTGGCTACACCTTC
CAISEAPPGQGTSTSGYTF
>TRBV7-2|NA|TRBJ2-2|13|NA
TGTGCCAGCGGCCTAGCGTATACCGGGGAGCTGTTTTTT
CASGLAYTGELFF
>TRBV10-3|NA|TRBJ2-1|17|TRBD2
TGTGCCATCACTCAGGGGCGGGATAGCGGGATCTACAATGAGCAGTTCTTC
CAITQGRDSGIYNEQFF
>TRBV6-1|NA|TRBJ1-3|17|NA
TGTGCCAGCAGTGTAAACCTGGACGGAAGCTCTGGAAACACCATATATTTT
CASSVNLDGSSGNTIYF
>TRBV11-2|NA|TRBJ2-7|17|NA
TGTGCCAGCAGCTTAGGCCGACAAGGGTTAGGGTTCTACGAGCAGTACTTC
CASSLGRQGLGFYEQYF
>TRBV7-2|NA|TRBJ2-7|15|TRBD2
TGTGCCAGCAGCGACACTAGCGGGAGCTCCTACGAGCAGTACTTC
CASSDTSGSSYEQYF
>TRBV7-2|few|TRBJ2-7|15|TRBD2
TGTGCCAGCAGCCTCCTAGCGGGAGTCTCCCACGAGCAGTACTTC
CASSLLAGVSHEQYF
>TRBV5-1|many|TRBJ1-1|13|NA
TGCGCCAGCAGCTTGGATAGGGCCGCTGAAGCTTTCTTT
CASSLDRAAEAFF
>TRBV6-5|NA|TRBJ1-2|13|TRBD1
TGTGCCAGCAGTGGGACAGGGCAGGGTGGCTACACCTTC
CASSGTGQGGYTF
>TRBV7-9|NA|TRBJ1-2|15|TRBD1
TGTGCCAGCAGCAAACAGGGGGCTCTTAACTATGGCTACACCTTC
CASSKQGALNYGYTF
>TRBV2|many|TRBJ2-1|15|TRBD1
TGTGCCAGCAGTTATTTGGGACAGGCATACAATGAGCAGTTCTTC
CASSYLGQAYNEQFF
>TRBV11-2|NA|TRBJ2-5|14|NA
TGTGCCAGCAGCTTTTCGGACAGACAAGAGACCCAGTACTTC
CASSFSDRQETQYF
>TRBV10-2|NA|TRBJ2-5|13|NA
TGCGCCAGCAGCAGGGGGGCGTGGGAGATCCAGTACTTC
CASSRGAWEIQYF
>TRBV9|many|TRBJ2-7|14|TRBD2
TGTGCCAGCAGCGTTAGCGGGGGAGGCTACGAGCAGTACTTC
CASSVSGGGYEQYF
>TRBV27|NA|TRBJ1-5|15|NA
TGTGCCAGCAGTCCGACAGCGTATAGCAATCAGCCCCAGCATTTT
CASSPTAYSNQPQHF
>TRBV29-1|few|TRBJ2-7|16|TRBD2
TGCAGCGTCGGTACCCCTAGCGGGGGGGTCTTCTACGAGCAGTACTTC
CSVGTPSGGVFYEQYF
>TRBV5-5|NA|TRBJ2-1|17|TRBD1
TGTGCCAGCAGTCCAAAACGCCGGGACAGGGCTTACAATGAGCAGTTCTTC
CASSPKRRDRAYNEQFF
>TRBV6-1|few|TRBJ2-5|15|NA
TGTGCCAGCAGTGAACAGCCGGGTAAGGGAGAGACCCAGTACTTC
CASSEQPGKGETQYF
>TRBV19|few|TRBJ2-1|13|NA
TGTGCCAGTAGTATAGGGAACTACAATGAGCAGTTCTTC
CASSIGNYNEQFF
>TRBV6-1|NA|TRBJ2-5|14|NA
TGTGCCAGCAGTGAATGGGTAGGGGCGGAGACCCAGTACTTC
CASSEWVGAETQYF
>TRBV6-5|NA|TRBJ1-1|14|NA
TGTGCCAGCAGAAGACTCGGGGGTGTCACTGAAGCTTTCTTT
CASRRLGGVTEAFF